A single sample gave rise to the 21 T cell receptor beta chains below, sequenced in a study of T-cell reconstitution after alpha-beta-depleted transplantation in children. Preparing the TCRbeta library involved the use of unique molecular identifiers. TCRdb reprocessed the PCR reads via MiXCR and lists one record per CDR3 protein. Here the sample spans over 300,000 distinct CDR3 sequences, about a tenth being singletons. Specimen: PBMCs from the stem cell graft donor, collected from the stem cell graft. Receptors originate from a human donor who donated a stem cell graft to a child with acute lymphoblastic leukemia.

This clonotype was detected a few times. V usage is TRBV7-2 and J usage is TRBJ2-7, with a possible D match to TRBD2 (5 bases). V was clipped by 5 bases and J by 12 bases, with 17 bases between them. Per germline, CDR1 SGHTA and CDR2 FQGNSA. The CDR3 loop spans 12 amino acids. In nucleotides, the CDR3 is TGTGCCAGCAGCCCCGGGCGGTTGGAGGCGTACTTC. Translated: CASSPGRLEAYF.

A few counts support this clonotype. The J gene is TRBJ1-2, the V gene TRBV6-1, with 9 bases identical to TRBD1. CDR1 is MNHNS, CDR2 SASEGT, per germline. This CDR3 has 16 amino acids. V lost 6 bases, J lost 6 bases, and 14 bases stayed unmatched. CDR3 region: CASSITGGEVIDGYTF. The CDR3 nucleotides read TGTGCCAGCAGCATCACAGGGGGCGAAGTGATAGATGGCTACACCTTC.

This clonotype was counted between two and nine times. The chain recombines TRBV11-2 with TRBJ2-6; D is uncertain. V lost 5 bases, J lost 3 bases, and 20 bases lay in between. Germline CDR1 SGHAT, CDR2 FQNNGV. There are 18 residues in the CDR3. DNA for the CDR3: TGTGCCAGCAGCCCCCAATGGGTCCCCCTGGGTGGGGCCAACGTCCTGACTTTC. Protein: CASSPQWVPLGGANVLTF.

The CDR3 spells CATGGASYNEQFF. The CDR3 DNA follows: TGCGCCACGGGGGGAGCCTCCTACAATGAGCAGTTCTTC. This chain connects TRBV5-1 to TRBJ2-1; TRBD2 matches 7 bases. V trimming: 9 bases; J trimming: 0 bases; junction bases outside the gene matches: 3. Germline lookup yields CDR1 SGHRS and CDR2 YFSETQ. The CDR3 totals 13 residues.

This clonotype showed up just a few times. The chain is built from TRBV28 and TRBJ2-7; 8 bases are a match to TRBD2. Germline CDR1 and CDR2: MDHEN and SYDVKM. The CDR3 is 13 amino acids. Trimming cost V 8 bases and J 4 bases; bases outside gene matches: 7. CDR3 sequence reads: CASGRGGAYEQYF. As DNA, the CDR3 is TGTGCCAGCGGTCGGGGGGGGGCGTACGAGCAGTACTTC.

This clonotype was counted only a few times. The V call is TRBV7-2, the J call TRBJ2-1, with TRBD2 matching 10 bases. With V trimmed by 6 bases and J by 4 bases, 9 bases remained unmatched. CDR1 is SGHTA, CDR2 FQGNSA, per germline. The CDR3 spans 16 residues. As DNA, the CDR3 is TGTGCCAGCAGTAGTTTAGGACTAGCGGATTACAATGAGCAGTTCTTC. Protein sequence: CASSSLGLADYNEQFF.

J is TRBJ2-6 and V is TRBV5-1; D is unclear. The germline V gene has CDR1 SGHRS and CDR2 YFSETQ. The CDR3 is made up of 15 amino acids. Trimming pared 3 bases from V and 2 bases from J, leaving 9 bases between. The CDR3 sequence is CASSSKPPGANVLTF. The CDR3 nucleotides read TGCGCCAGCAGCTCGAAGCCGCCTGGGGCCAACGTCCTGACTTTC.

This clonotype came up many times. The chain employs TRBV4-1 and TRBJ1-1, with D possibly being TRBD1 (6 bases). The CDR3 contains 14 residues. V lost 6 bases to trimming and J lost 5 bases, with 16 bases between them. The germline V gene has CDR1 MGHRA and CDR2 YSYEKL. The CDR3 nucleotides are TGCGCCAGCAGACCGCGAGGGGGGACTACTGAAGCTTTCTTT. This translates into CASRPRGGTTEAFF.

This clonotype was seen repeatedly, ten times or more. The genes are TRBV6-1 and TRBJ1-5; D possibly corresponds to TRBD1 (6 bases). This CDR3 region has 14 residues. V was trimmed by 8 bases and J by 6 bases, leaving 17 bases between them. Germline values: CDR1 MNHNS, CDR2 SASEGT. The CDR3 nucleotides are TGTGCCAGCGCCTTGGACAGCGGGGGTCAGCCCCAGCATTTT. Amino acid sequence: CASALDSGGQPQHF.

The table lists this clonotype with a few counts. The genes are TRBV7-9 and TRBJ2-7, with TRBD1 identical over 8 bases. The V segment lost 5 bases and the J segment 0 bases; nucleotides outside the gene matches: 12. This CDR3 has 17 amino acids. The V gene's germline CDR1 is SEHNR and CDR2 FQNEAQ (reference sequence). CDR3 sequence reads: CASSPQRPGQDSYEQYF. In DNA form, the CDR3 reads TGTGCCAGCAGCCCGCAACGGCCGGGACAGGACTCCTACGAGCAGTACTTC.

This clonotype appeared many times. This sequence joins TRBV3-1 and TRBJ1-1; 9 bases align to TRBD1. The germline CDR1 and CDR2 sequences are LGHDT and YNNKEL (reference sequence). Trimming cost V 1 base and J 5 bases; bases outside gene matches: 5. CDR3 size: 15 residues. CDR3 coding DNA: TGTGCCAGCAGCCAAGGACAGGGGGTCGGAACTGAAGCTTTCTTT. This sequence encodes CASSQGQGVGTEAFF. Full variable domain (rest looked up from reference TRBV3-1 and TRBJ1-1): DTAVSQTPKYLVTQMGNDKSIKCEQNLGHDTMYWYKQDSKKFLKIMFSYNNKELIINETVPNRFSPKSPDKAHLNLHINSLELGDSAVYFCASSQGQGVGTEAFFGQGTRLTVV.

In its sample, this clonotype was seen a few times. V is TRBV6-5 and J is TRBJ2-1, with D perhaps TRBD1 or TRBD2 (5 bases each). The CDR3 has 16 residues. Germline assignment: CDR1 MNHEY and CDR2 SVGAGI. Trimming pared 0 bases from V and 1 base from J, leaving 10 bases between. The CDR3 DNA reads as TGTGCCAGCAGTTACTCGATCTGGGGGTCCTACAATGAGCAGTTCTTC. Translating it yields CASSYSIWGSYNEQFF.

The chain has TRBV7-3 and TRBJ2-1; no clear D gene. Trimming removed 0 bases from V and 4 bases from J, with 4 bases in between. Per germline, CDR1 SGHTA and CDR2 FQGTGA. The CDR3 spans 13 residues. CDR3 nucleotide sequence: TGTGCCAGCAGCTTAACTAATTACAATGAGCAGTTCTTC. It specifies CASSLTNYNEQFF.

The chain carries TRBV28 and TRBJ2-7, with 9 nucleotides matching TRBD1. This CDR3 is built from 15 residues. Trimming took 3 bases from V and 5 from J; bases not matched to a gene: 8. CDR1 and CDR2 from the germline V gene are MDHEN and SYDVKM. This chain's CDR3 is CASSLGQGFKNEQYF. The CDR3 DNA sequence: TGTGCCAGCAGTTTGGGACAGGGTTTTAAAAACGAGCAGTACTTC.

This clonotype has just a few counts. DNA for the CDR3: TGCGCCAGCAGTAACACCCCCTACGAGCAGTACTTC. Translating gives CASSNTPYEQYF. The chain combines TRBV5-1 with TRBJ2-7, with D unclear. Trimming removed 5 bases at V and 2 bases at J, with 8 bases between. The CDR3 loop spans 12 amino acids. The germline gives CDR1 SGHRS, CDR2 YFSETQ.

The V and J genes are TRBV11-1 and TRBJ2-3; D might be TRBD2 (6 bases). The CDR3 is 16 amino acids. Looked up from germline, CDR1 is SGHAT and CDR2 is FQDESV (reference sequence). V was trimmed by 5 bases and J by 3 bases, leaving 18 bases between them. The CDR3 sequence is CASSPLAGSLTDTQYF. CDR3 DNA: TGTGCCAGCAGCCCTCTGGCGGGAAGCTTGACAGATACGCAGTATTTT.

This clonotype was detected only a few times. The chain is built from TRBV10-3 and TRBJ1-1, with a possible D match to TRBD1 (5 bases). The CDR3 has 13 amino acids. Germline loops: CDR1 ENHRY, CDR2 SYGVKD. Trimming removed 6 bases at V and 2 bases at J, with 10 bases between. The CDR3 region has the DNA TGTGCCATCAGGGACAACGCTAACACTGAAGCTTTCTTT. This codes for CAIRDNANTEAFF.

This clonotype was seen a handful of times. This chain connects TRBV9 to TRBJ2-2, with 9 bases aligning to TRBD2. Per the germline V gene, CDR1 is SGDLS and CDR2 is YYNGEE. V lost 0 bases, J lost 5 bases, and 2 bases stayed unmatched. This CDR3 is 15 amino acids long. The CDR3: CASSVATSGTGELFF. CDR3 nucleotides: TGTGCCAGCAGCGTAGCGACTAGCGGAACCGGGGAGCTGTTTTTT. The variable domain in full, completed from reference TRBV9 and TRBJ2-2, reads DSGVTQTPKHLITATGQRVTLRCSPRSGDLSVYWYQQSLDQGLQFLIQYYNGEERAKGNILERFSAQQFPDLHSELNLSSLELGDSALYFCASSVATSGTGELFFGEGSRLTVL.

A few counts support this clonotype. The CDR3 sequence is CASSHPFGQSHEQYF. For the CDR3, the DNA is TGTGCCAGCAGCCACCCTTTCGGACAGTCCCACGAGCAGTACTTC. The chain uses TRBV12-3 or TRBV12-4 and TRBJ2-7; tentative D call: TRBD1 (6 bases). V was shortened by 6 bases and J by 5 bases, with 20 bases between the two germline ends. This CDR3 comprises 15 residues.

This clonotype was seen more than once but under ten times. V usage is TRBV19 and J usage is TRBJ2-1; 15 bases align to TRBD2. Germline CDR1 LNHDA, CDR2 SQIVND (reference sequence). The CDR3 spans 20 residues. The trim removed 3 bases at V and 5 bases at J, leaving 14 bases unmatched. This chain's CDR3 is CASSILRTLWTSGRDNEQFF. In DNA form, the CDR3 reads TGTGCCAGTAGTATCCTCCGGACACTTTGGACTAGCGGGAGGGACAATGAGCAGTTCTTC.

This clonotype has only a few counts. The chain carries TRBV12-3 or TRBV12-4 and TRBJ2-5, with D perhaps TRBD1 (5 bases). The ends were cut back, 5 bases at V and 5 bases at J, with 15 bases in the middle. This CDR3 is built from 14 residues. CDR3 DNA sequence: TGTGCCAGCAGTCCCCGACAGTTCTGGGAGACCCAGTACTTC. Amino acid sequence: CASSPRQFWETQYF.